This T cell receptor (beta chain) was retrieved from a study of shared clonotypes between healthy human individuals. TCRdb's copy holds only in-frame clones and misses some; the assay was immunoSEQ multiplex PCR. The sample has approximately 530,000 clones, more than 95% seen once. Sequenced: naive CD4+ T cells sorted from blood. Subset noted: CD45RA+ positively selected. This TCR derives from a woman in her twenties or thirties in good health.

The CDR3: CASSSQNTGELFF. The CDR3 DNA reads as TGTGCCAGCAGTAGCCAGAACACCGGGGAGCTGTTTTTT. The chain joins TRBV2 to TRBJ2-2; no definite D call. V was pared by 5 bases and J by 1 base, with 5 bases between. Germline CDR1 reads SNHLY; CDR2 reads FYNNEI. The CDR3 has 13 residues.